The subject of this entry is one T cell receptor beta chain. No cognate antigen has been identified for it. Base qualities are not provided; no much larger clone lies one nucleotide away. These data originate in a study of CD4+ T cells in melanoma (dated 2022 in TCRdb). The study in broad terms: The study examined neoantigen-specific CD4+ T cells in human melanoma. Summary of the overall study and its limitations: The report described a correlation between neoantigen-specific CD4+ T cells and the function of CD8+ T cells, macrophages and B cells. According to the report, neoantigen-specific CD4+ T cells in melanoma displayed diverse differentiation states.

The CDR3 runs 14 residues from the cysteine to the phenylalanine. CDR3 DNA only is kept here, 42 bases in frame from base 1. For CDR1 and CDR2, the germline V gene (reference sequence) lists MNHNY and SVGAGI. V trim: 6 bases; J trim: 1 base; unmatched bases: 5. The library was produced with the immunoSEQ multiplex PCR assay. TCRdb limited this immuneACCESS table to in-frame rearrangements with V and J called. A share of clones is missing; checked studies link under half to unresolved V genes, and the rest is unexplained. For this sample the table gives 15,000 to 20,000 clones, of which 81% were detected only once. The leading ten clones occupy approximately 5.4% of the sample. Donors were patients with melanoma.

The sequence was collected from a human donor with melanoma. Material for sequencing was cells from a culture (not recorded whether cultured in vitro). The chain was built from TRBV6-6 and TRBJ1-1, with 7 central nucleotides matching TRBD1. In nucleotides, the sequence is TGTGCCAGCAGACCGGGACAGAAGAACACTGAAGCTTTCTTT. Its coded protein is CASRPGQKNTEAFF.